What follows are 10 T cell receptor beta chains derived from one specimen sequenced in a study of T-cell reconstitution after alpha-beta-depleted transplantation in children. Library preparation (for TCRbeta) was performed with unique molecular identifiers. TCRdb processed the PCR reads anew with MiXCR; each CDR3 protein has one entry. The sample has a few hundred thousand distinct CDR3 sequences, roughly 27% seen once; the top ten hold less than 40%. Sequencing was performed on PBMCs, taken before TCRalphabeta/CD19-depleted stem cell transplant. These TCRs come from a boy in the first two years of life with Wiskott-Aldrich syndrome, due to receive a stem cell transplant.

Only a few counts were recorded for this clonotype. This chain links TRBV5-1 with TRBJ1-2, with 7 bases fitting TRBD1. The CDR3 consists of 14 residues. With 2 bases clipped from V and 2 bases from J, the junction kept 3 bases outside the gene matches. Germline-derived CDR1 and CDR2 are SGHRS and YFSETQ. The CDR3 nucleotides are TGCGCCAGCAGCTTTGGGGGACAGAACTATGGCTACACCTTC. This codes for CASSFGGQNYGYTF.

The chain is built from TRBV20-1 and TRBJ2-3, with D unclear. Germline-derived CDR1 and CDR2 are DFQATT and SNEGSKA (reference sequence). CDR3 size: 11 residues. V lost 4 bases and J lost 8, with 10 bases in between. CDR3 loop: CSATNLGTQYF. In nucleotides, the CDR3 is TGCAGTGCTACGAACCTGGGTACGCAGTATTTT.

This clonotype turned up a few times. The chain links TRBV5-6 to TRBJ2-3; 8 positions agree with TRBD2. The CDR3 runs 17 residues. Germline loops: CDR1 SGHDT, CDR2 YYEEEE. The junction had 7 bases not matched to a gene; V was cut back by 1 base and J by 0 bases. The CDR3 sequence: CASSLTALAASTDTQYF. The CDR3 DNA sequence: TGTGCCAGCAGCTTGACCGCACTAGCGGCGAGCACAGATACGCAGTATTTT.

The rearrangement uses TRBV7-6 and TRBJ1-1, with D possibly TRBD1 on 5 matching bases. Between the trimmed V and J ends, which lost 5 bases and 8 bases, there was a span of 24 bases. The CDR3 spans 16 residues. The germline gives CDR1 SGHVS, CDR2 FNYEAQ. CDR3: CASSTPRGKAEGEAFF. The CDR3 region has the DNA TGTGCCAGCAGCACTCCCCGGGGGAAAGCAGAGGGAGAAGCTTTCTTT. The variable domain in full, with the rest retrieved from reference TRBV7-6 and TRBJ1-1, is GAGVSQSPRYKVTKRGQDVALRCDPISGHVSLYWYRQALGQGPEFLTYFNYEAQQDKSGLPNDRFSAERPEGSISTLTIQRTEQRDSAMYRCASSTPRGKAEGEAFFGQGTRLTVV.

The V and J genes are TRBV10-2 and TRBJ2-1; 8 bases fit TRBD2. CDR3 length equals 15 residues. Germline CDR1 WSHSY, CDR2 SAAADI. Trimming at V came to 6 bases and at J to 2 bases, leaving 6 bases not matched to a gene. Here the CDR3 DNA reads TGCGCCAGCAGAGTGTTAGCGGGAACCTACAATGAGCAGTTCTTC. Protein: CASRVLAGTYNEQFF.

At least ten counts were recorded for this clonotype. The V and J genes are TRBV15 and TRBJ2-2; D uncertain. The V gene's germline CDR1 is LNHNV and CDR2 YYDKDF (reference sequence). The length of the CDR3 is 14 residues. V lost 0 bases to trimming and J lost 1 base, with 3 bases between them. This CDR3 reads CATSRDRNTGELFF. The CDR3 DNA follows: TGTGCCACCAGCAGAGACCGGAACACCGGGGAGCTGTTTTTT.

The CDR3 protein is CASSETGLEQYF. The CDR3 region has the DNA TGTGCCAGCAGTGAGACAGGGCTCGAGCAGTACTTC. The rearrangement joins TRBV6-1 to TRBJ2-7; 7 bases agree with TRBD1. The CDR3 runs 12 residues. Trimming removed 3 bases from V and 6 bases from J; junction bases left unmatched: 2. Germline V gene lookup returns CDR1 MNHNS and CDR2 SASEGT.

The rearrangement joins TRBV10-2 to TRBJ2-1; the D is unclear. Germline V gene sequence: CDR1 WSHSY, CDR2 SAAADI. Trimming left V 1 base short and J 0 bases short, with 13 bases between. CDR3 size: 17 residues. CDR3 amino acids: CASSEFEDLSSYNEQFF. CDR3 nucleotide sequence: TGCGCCAGCAGTGAGTTTGAGGATTTGAGCTCCTACAATGAGCAGTTCTTC.

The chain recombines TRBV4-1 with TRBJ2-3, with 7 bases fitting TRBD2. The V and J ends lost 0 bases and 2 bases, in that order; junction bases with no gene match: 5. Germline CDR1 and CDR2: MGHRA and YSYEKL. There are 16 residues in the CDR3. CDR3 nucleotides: TGCGCCAGCAGCCAAGAATACGGGAGGACCACAGATACGCAGTATTTT. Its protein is CASSQEYGRTTDTQYF.

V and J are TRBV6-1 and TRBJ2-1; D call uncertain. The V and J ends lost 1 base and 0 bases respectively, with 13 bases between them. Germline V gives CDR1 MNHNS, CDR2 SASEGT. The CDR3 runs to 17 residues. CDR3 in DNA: TGTGCCAGCAGTGAAGGAGTAGCTGTTGTCTCCTACAATGAGCAGTTCTTC. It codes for CASSEGVAVVSYNEQFF.